The following is a T cell receptor (beta chain) sequence with its context. While serving as controls, healthy donors were matched for age and sex. The TEMRA cells underwent FACS enrichment, while the CD8+ and CD4+ T cells underwent negative isolation. This record belongs to a study of CD8 T cells in Susac syndrome. Random hexamers served to reverse transcribe about 0.5 to 1 ug RNA. TCR beta CDR3 was amplified by immunoSEQ multiplex PCR. This amplification extended across 54 Vbeta and 13 Jbeta segments. In TCRdb, the immunoSEQ multiplex PCR reads were re-called with MiXCR into one record per CDR3 protein. The sample holds roughly 190,000 distinct CDR3 sequences, approximately 93% seen once. This CDR3 spans 14 amino acids. V was cut by 4 bases and J by 1 base, with 11 bases left in between. Germline V gene lookup returns CDR1 MNHEY and CDR2 SMNVEV (reference sequence).

This sequence was found in a human donor in good health. The chain is built from TRBV27 and TRBJ2-7, with D possibly TRBD1 on 5 matching bases. The sequenced sample consisted of CD4+ T cells from PBMCs. CDR3 DNA sequence: TGTGCCAGCAGTTCCCGACAGAAGTCCTACGAGCAGTACTTC. This codes for CASSSRQKSYEQYF.